A single TCR beta chain is shown here with its context. Assay used: immunoSEQ multiplex PCR; TCRdb lists only in-frame clones, some missing. The data contain 65,000 to 70,000 clones, about 96% of them singletons. This record belongs to a study of shared T cell receptors in the human thymus. This CDR3 region has 13 residues. V was trimmed by 7 bases and J by 7 bases, leaving 16 bases between them. Germline-derived CDR1 and CDR2 are KGHSH and LQKENI. This receptor was taken from a human donor. The chain joins TRBV18 to TRBJ1-2, with D possibly being TRBD1 (6 bases). Sequencing was done on a sample of thymocytes. The CDR3 loop is CASFRRGSRGYTF. The CDR3, as DNA: TGTGCCAGCTTCAGAAGGGGGTCGCGTGGCTACACCTTC.